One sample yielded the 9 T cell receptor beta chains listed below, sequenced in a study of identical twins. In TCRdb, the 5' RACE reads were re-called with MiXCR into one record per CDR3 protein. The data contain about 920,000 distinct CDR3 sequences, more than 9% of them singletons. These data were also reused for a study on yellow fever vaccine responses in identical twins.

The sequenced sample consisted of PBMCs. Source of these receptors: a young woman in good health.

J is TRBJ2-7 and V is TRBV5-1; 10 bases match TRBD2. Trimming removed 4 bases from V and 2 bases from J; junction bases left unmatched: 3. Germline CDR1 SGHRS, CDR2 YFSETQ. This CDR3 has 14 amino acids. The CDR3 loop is CASSITSGTYEQYF. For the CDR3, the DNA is TGCGCCAGCAGCATTACTAGCGGGACCTACGAGCAGTACTTC.

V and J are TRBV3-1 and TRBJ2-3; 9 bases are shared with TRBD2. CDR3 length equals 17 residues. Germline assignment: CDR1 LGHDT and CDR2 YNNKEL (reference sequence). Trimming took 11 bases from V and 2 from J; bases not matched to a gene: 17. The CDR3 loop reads CACTQEIPSGVTDTQYF. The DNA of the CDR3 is TGTGCCTGCACCCAAGAAATCCCTAGCGGGGTCACAGATACGCAGTATTTT.

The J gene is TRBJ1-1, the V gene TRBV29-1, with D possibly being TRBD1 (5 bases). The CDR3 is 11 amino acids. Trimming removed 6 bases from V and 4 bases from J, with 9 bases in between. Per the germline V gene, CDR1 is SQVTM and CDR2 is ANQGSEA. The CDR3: CSVREGTEAFF. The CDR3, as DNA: TGCAGCGTCAGGGAGGGCACTGAAGCTTTCTTT.

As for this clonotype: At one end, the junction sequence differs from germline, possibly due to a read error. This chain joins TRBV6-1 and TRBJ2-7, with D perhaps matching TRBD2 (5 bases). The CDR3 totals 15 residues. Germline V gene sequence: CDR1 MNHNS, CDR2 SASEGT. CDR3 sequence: CASSRETSFSYELYF. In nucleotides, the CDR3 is TGTGCCAGCAGTAGGGAGACAAGCTTCTCTTACGAGCTGTACTTC.

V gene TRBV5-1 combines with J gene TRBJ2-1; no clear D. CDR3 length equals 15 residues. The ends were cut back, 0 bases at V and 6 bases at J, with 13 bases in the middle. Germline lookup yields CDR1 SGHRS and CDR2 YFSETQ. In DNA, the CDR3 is TGCGCCAGCAGCTTGGGAGTCCCGTCGGGCAATGAGCAGTTCTTC. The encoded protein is CASSLGVPSGNEQFF. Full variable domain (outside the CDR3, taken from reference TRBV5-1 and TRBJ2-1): KAGVTQTPRYLIKTRGQQVTLSCSPISGHRSVSWYQQTPGQGLQFLFEYFSETQRNKGNFPGRFSGRQFSNSRSEMNVSTLELGDSALYLCASSLGVPSGNEQFFGPGTRLTVL.

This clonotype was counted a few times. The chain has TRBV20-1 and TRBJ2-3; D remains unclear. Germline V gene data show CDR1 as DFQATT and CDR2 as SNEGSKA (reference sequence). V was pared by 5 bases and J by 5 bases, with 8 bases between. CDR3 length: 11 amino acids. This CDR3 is CSAGRVDTQYF. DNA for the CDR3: TGCAGTGCTGGGCGTGTAGATACGCAGTATTTT.

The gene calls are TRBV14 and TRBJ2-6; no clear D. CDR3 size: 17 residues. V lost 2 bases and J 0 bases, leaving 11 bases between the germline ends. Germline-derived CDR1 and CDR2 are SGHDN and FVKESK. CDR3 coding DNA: TGTGCCAGCAGCCAATTGAGAGGTTCCTCTGGGGCCAACGTCCTGACTTTC. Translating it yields CASSQLRGSSGANVLTF.

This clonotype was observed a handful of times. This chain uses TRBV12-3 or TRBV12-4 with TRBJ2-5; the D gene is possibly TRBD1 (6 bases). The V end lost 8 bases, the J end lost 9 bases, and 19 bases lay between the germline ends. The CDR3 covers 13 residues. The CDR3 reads CASLWSGSGAQYF. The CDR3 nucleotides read TGTGCCAGCCTATGGTCAGGGTCAGGGGCCCAGTACTTC.

The CDR3 here is CASSFSGGKETQYF. The CDR3 coding sequence is TGCGCCAGCAGCTTTTCCGGGGGGAAAGAGACCCAGTACTTC. V gene TRBV5-1 combines with J gene TRBJ2-5, with 7 bases that match TRBD2. CDR3 length equals 14 residues. In germline, CDR1 is SGHRS, CDR2 YFSETQ. V was clipped by 2 bases and J by 3 bases; unmatched bases: 4.